This T cell receptor beta chain was recorded in a study of regulatory T cells in long-lasting Graves disease. Findings of the study overall: Persistent cases favored TRBV28, TRBJ1-2 and TRBJ2-5.

The trim removed 5 bases at V and 5 bases at J, leaving 5 bases unmatched. Germline loops: CDR1 MDHEN, CDR2 SYDVKM. The CDR3 has 14 residues. Documented time point: newly diagnosed GD, antithyroid drugs for less than 3 months. Extracted PBMC RNA gave rise to the TCR library. The TCR beta library used iRepertoire HTBI primers with Arm-PCR amplification of CDR3. MiXCR was run by TCRdb on the multiplex PCR reads, yielding one entry per CDR3 protein. The top ten hold approximately 20% of the sample, which has some 340,000 distinct CDR3 sequences, about 10% seen once. There are many counts of this clonotype. The antigen is undetermined. This sample was shared with a second study, whose subject was T cells in Graves' hyperthyroidism and ophthalmopathy. According to that study: Each patient was aged 18 to 65 and had newly diagnosed hyperthyroidism of under 2 months' duration.

This TCR derives from a woman between 18 and 30 years old with Graves disease. Sequences were derived from peripheral blood mononuclear cells (PBMCs), sampled at new diagnosis, from a patient treated with antithyroid drugs. This sequence joins TRBV28 and TRBJ1-5, with 8 bases fitting TRBD1. The CDR3 nucleotides are TGTGCCAGCAGTCGAAAACAGGGGGATCAGCCCCAGCATTTT. This sequence encodes CASSRKQGDQPQHF.